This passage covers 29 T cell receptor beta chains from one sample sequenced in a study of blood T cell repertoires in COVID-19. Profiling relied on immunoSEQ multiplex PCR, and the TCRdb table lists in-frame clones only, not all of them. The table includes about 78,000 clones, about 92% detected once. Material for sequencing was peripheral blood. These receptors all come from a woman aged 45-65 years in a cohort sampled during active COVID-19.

CDR3 sequence reads: CSASAHYEKLFF. The CDR3 DNA is TGCAGTGCTAGTGCCCACTATGAAAAACTGTTTTTT. J is TRBJ1-4 and V is TRBV20-1, with D hard to call. The CDR3 runs 12 residues. V gave up 3 bases and J gave up 6 bases, with 8 bases separating them. Germline V lookup: CDR1 DFQATT, CDR2 SNEGSKA (reference sequence).

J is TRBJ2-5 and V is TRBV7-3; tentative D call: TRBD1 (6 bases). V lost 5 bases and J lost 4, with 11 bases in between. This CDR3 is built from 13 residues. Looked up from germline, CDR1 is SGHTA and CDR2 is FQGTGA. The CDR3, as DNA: TGTGCCAGCAGCCCAGGGGACACAGAGACCCAGTACTTC. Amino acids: CASSPGDTETQYF.

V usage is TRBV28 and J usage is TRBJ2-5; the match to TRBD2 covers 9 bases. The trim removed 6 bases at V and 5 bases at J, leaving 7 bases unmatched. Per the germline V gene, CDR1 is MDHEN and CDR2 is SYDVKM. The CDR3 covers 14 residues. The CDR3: CASSWAGGPETQYF. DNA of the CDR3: TGTGCCAGCAGCTGGGCGGGGGGGCCGGAGACCCAGTACTTC.

The CDR3, as DNA: TGTGCCAGCTCCCTAGCGGGAGGTACAGATACGCAGTATTTT. This encodes CASSLAGGTDTQYF. The genes are TRBV6-4 and TRBJ2-3; the match to TRBD2 covers 11 bases. CDR1 is MRHNA and CDR2 is SNTAGT in the germline V gene. J was trimmed by 3 bases and V by 8 bases; bases with no gene match: 4. This CDR3 comprises 14 residues.

DNA of the CDR3: TGTGCCAGCAGCCGCGGGGCAAACACTGAAGCTTTCTTT. It specifies CASSRGANTEAFF. The chain links TRBV7-6 to TRBJ1-1, with D possibly being TRBD1 (5 bases). Germline assignment: CDR1 SGHVS and CDR2 FNYEAQ. Trimming shortened V by 5 bases and J by 2 bases, and 9 bases separated the two germline ends. This CDR3 has 13 residues.

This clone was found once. CDR3 DNA sequence: TGCGCCAGCAGCCCCCGCCGGGCGGCGGGAGGACCAGAGACCCAGTACTTC. Protein sequence: CASSPRRAAGGPETQYF. The chain carries TRBV5-1 and TRBJ2-5; TRBD2 matches 8 bases. V lost 4 bases to trimming and J lost 4 bases; unmatched junction nucleotides: 15. The CDR3 totals 17 residues. Germline lookup yields CDR1 SGHRS and CDR2 YFSETQ. The full variable domain, rest sourced from reference TRBV5-1 and TRBJ2-5, is KAGVTQTPRYLIKTRGQQVTLSCSPISGHRSVSWYQQTPGQGLQFLFEYFSETQRNKGNFPGRFSGRQFSNSRSEMNVSTLELGDSALYLCASSPRRAAGGPETQYFGPGTRLLVL.

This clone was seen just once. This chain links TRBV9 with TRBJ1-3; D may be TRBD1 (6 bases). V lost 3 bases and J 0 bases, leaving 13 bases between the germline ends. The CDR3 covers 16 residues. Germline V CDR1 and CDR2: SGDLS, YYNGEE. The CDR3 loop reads CASSARQALSGNTIYF. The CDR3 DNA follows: TGTGCCAGCAGCGCCCGACAGGCCCTCTCTGGAAACACCATATATTTT.

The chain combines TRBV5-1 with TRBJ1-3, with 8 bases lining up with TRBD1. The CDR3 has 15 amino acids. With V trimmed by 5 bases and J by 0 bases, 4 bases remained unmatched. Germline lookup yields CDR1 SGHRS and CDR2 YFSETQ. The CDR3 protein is CASSRDRSSGNTIYF. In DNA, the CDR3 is TGCGCCAGCAGTCGGGACAGGAGCTCTGGAAACACCATATATTTT.

The CDR3 protein is CASSLERDRGSPLHF. Written as DNA, the CDR3 is TGTGCCAGCAGCTTAGAGCGGGACAGGGGATCACCCCTCCACTTT. The chain carries TRBV11-2 and TRBJ1-6, with 10 nucleotides matching TRBD1. Trimming cost V 0 bases and J 10 bases; bases outside gene matches: 3. The CDR3 totals 15 residues. Per the germline V gene, CDR1 is SGHAT and CDR2 is FQNNGV.

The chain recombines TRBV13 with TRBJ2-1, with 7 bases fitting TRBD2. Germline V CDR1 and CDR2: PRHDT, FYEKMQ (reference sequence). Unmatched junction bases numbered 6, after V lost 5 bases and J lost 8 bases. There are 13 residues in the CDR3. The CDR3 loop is CASSPQTSYEQFF. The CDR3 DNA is TGTGCCAGCAGCCCTCAGACTAGCTATGAGCAGTTCTTC.

The CDR3 region is CASSLGYYYGYTF. The CDR3 bases are TGTGCCAGCAGCTTGGGATACTACTATGGCTACACCTTC. This chain uses TRBV5-8 with TRBJ1-2, with no clear D. The germline V and J ends were trimmed by 0 bases and 3 bases, with 6 bases remaining between them. CDR3 length: 13 amino acids. Looked up from germline, CDR1 is SGHTS and CDR2 is YDEGEE.

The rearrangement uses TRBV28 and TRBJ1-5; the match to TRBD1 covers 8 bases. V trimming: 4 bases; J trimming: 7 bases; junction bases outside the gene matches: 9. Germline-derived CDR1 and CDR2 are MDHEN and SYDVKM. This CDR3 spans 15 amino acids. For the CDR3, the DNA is TGTGCCAGCAGTTCCCAGGGGGCGCCGGGGCAGCCCCAGCATTTT. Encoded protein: CASSSQGAPGQPQHF.

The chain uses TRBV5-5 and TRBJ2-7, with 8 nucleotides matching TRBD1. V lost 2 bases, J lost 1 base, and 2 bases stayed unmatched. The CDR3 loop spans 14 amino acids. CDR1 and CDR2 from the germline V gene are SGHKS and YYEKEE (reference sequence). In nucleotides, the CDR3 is TGTGCCAGCAGCTTCACAGGGGGGTCCTACGAGCAGTACTTC. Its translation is CASSFTGGSYEQYF.

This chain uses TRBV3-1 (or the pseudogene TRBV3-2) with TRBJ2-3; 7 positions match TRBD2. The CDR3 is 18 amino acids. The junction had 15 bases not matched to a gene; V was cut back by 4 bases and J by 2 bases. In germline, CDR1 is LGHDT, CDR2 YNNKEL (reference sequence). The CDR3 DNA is TGTGCCAGCAGCCCACCGGGGGGTAGCGGGTCTTACACAGATACGCAGTATTTT. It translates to CASSPPGGSGSYTDTQYF.

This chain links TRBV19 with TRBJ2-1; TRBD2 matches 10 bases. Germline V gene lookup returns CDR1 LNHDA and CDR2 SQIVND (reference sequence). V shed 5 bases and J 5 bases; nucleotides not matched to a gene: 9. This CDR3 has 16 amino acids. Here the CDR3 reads CASSLTSGRGNNEQFF. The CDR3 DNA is TGTGCCAGTAGTCTAACAAGCGGGAGGGGGAACAATGAGCAGTTCTTC.

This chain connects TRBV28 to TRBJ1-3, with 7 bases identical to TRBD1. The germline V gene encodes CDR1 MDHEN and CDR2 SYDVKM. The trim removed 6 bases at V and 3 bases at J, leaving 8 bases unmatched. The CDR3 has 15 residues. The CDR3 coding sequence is TGTGCCAGCAGAGTTACTGACAGGGATGGAAACACCATATATTTT. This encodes CASRVTDRDGNTIYF. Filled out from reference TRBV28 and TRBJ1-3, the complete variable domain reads DVKVTQSSRYLVKRTGEKVFLECVQDMDHENMFWYRQDPGLGLRLIYFSYDVKMKEKGDIPEGYSVSREKKERFSLILESASTNQTSMYLCASRVTDRDGNTIYFGEGSWLTVV.

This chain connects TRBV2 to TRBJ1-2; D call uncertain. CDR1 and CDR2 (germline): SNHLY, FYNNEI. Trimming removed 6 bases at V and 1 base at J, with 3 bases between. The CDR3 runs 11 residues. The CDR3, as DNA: TGTGCCAGCAGCGTTAACTATGGCTACACCTTC. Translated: CASSVNYGYTF. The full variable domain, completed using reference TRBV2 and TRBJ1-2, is EPEVTQTPSHQVTQMGQEVILRCVPISNHLYFYWYRQILGQKVEFLVSFYNNEISEKSEIFDDQFSVERPDGSNFTLKIRSTKLEDSAMYFCASSVNYGYTFGSGTRLTVV.

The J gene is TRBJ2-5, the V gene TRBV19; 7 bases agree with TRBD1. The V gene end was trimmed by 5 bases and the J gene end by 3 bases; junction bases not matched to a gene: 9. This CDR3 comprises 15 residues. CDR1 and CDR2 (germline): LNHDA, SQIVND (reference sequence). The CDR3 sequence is CASSPDRVGEETQYF. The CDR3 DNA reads TGTGCCAGTAGTCCAGACAGGGTCGGGGAAGAGACCCAGTACTTC.

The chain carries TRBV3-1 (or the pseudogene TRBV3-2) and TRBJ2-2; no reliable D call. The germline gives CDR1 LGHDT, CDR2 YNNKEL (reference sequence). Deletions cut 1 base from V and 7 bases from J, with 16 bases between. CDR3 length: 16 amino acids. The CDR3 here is CASSQGNLETNGELFF. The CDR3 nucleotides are TGTGCCAGCAGCCAAGGGAACCTGGAGACGAACGGGGAGCTGTTTTTT.

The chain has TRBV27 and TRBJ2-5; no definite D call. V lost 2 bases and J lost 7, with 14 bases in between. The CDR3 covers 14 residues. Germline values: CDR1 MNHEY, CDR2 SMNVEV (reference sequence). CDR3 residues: CASSLLSKPGTQYF. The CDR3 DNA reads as TGTGCCAGCAGTTTACTCTCAAAACCAGGGACCCAGTACTTC.

CDR3 nucleotides: TGTGCCAGCAGCGTCTCGGGACAGGGGAACAATGAGCAGTTCTTC. It yields the protein CASSVSGQGNNEQFF. This chain joins TRBV7-3 and TRBJ2-1; 10 nucleotides agree with TRBD1. CDR1 and CDR2 from the germline V gene are SGHTA and FQGTGA. CDR3 length equals 15 residues. The V and J ends lost 5 bases and 5 bases, in that order; junction bases with no gene match: 6.

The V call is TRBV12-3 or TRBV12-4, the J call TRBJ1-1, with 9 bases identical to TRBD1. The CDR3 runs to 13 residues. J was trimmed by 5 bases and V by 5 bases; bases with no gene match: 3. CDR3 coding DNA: TGTGCCAGCAGTCCAGACAGGGGGACTGAAGCTTTCTTT. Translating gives CASSPDRGTEAFF.

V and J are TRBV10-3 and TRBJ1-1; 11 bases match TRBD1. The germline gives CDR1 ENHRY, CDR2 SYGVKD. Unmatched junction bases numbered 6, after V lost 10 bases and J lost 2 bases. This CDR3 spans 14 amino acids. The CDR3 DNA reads TGTGCCAGCCAGGGACAGGGGGGTAACACTGAAGCTTTCTTT. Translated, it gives CASQGQGGNTEAFF.

CDR3 nucleotides: TGTGCCAGCAGCTTAGGAGCGGGTGGGGGCTCCTACAATGAGCAGTTCTTC. Its translation is CASSLGAGGGSYNEQFF. The chain employs TRBV13 and TRBJ2-1, with a weak D call TRBD2 (6 bases). The CDR3 is 17 amino acids. V was clipped by 0 bases and J by 0 bases, with 12 bases between them. The V gene's germline CDR1 is PRHDT and CDR2 FYEKMQ (reference sequence). Combining the CDR3 with reference TRBV13 and TRBJ2-1 gives the whole variable domain AAGVIQSPRHLIKEKRETATLKCYPIPRHDTVYWYQQGPGQDPQFLISFYEKMQSDKGSIPDRFSAQQFSDYHSELNMSSLELGDSALYFCASSLGAGGGSYNEQFFGPGTRLTVL.

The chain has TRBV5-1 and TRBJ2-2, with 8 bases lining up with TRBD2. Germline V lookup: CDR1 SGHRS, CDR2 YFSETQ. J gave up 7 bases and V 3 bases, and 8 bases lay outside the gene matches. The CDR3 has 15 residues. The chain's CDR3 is CASSSVGLAGGELFF. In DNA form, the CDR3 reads TGCGCCAGCAGCTCGGTAGGACTAGCTGGCGGGGAGCTGTTTTTT.

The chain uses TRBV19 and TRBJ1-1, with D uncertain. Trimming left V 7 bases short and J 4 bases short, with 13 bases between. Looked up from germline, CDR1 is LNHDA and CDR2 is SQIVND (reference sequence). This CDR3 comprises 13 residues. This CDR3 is CASTFQVGTEAFF. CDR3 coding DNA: TGTGCCAGTACCTTTCAGGTGGGCACTGAAGCTTTCTTT.

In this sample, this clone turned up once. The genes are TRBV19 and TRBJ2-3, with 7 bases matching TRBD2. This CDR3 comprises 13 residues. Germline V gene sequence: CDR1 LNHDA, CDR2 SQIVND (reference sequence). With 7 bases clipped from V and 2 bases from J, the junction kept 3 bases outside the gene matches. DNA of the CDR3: TGTGCCAGTAAGAGGGACTACACAGATACGCAGTATTTT. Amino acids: CASKRDYTDTQYF. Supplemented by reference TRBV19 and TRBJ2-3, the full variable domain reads DGGITQSPKYLFRKEGQNVTLSCEQNLNHDAMYWYRQDPGQGLRLIYYSQIVNDFQKGDIAEGYSVSREKKESFPLTVTSAQKNPTAFYLCASKRDYTDTQYFGPGTRLTVL.

DNA of the CDR3: TGTGCCAGCAGTCAAACGGGGGGTGGAAATGGCTACACCTTC. As protein: CASSQTGGGNGYTF. The J gene is TRBJ1-2, the V gene TRBV6-5, with a possible D match to TRBD1 (5 bases). Deletions cut 5 bases from V and 6 bases from J, with 16 bases between. The germline gives CDR1 MNHEY, CDR2 SVGAGI. The CDR3 consists of 14 residues.

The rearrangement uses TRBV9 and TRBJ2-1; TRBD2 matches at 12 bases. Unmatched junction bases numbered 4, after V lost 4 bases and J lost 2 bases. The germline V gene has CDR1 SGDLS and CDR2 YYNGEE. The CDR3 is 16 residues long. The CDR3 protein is CASSRRTSGAYNEQFF. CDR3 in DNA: TGTGCCAGCAGCCGACGGACTAGCGGGGCCTACAATGAGCAGTTCTTC.